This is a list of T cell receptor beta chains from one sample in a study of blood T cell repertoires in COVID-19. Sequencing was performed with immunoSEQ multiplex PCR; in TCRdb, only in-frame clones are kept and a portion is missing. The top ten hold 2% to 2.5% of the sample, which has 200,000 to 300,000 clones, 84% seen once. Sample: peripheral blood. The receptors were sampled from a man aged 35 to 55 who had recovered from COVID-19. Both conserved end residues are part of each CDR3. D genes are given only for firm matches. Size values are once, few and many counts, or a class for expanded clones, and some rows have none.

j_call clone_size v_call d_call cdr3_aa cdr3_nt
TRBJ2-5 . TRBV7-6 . CASSLGPLRQETQYF TGTGCCAGCAGCTTGGGGCCCCTTAGGCAAGAGACCCAGTACTTC
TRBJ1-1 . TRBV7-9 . CASREVNTEAFF TGTGCCAGCAGGGAGGTGAACACTGAAGCTTTCTTT
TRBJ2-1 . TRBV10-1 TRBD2 CAPCPQPAVRIRRTTSGGGEQFF TGCGCCCCCTGCCCCCAGCCAGCAGTGAGGATAAGAAGGACGACTAGCGGGGGGGGTGAGCAGTTCTTC
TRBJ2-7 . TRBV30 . CAGSSGQHSEQYF TGTGCCGGATCCTCGGGACAACACAGCGAGCAGTACTTC
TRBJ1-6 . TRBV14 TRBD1 CASSQGQGFYNSPLHF TGTGCCAGCAGCCAAGGACAGGGTTTTTATAATTCACCCCTCCACTTT
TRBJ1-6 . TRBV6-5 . CASAGRRDSPLHF TGTGCCAGCGCAGGGAGGAGAGATTCACCCCTCCACTTT
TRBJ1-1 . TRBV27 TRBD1 CASSLSWTGRNTEAFF TGTGCCAGCAGTTTATCGTGGACAGGGAGGAACACTGAAGCTTTCTTT
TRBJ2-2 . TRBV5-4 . CASKAQGRNTGELFF TGTGCCAGCAAGGCGCAGGGTAGGAACACCGGGGAGCTGTTTTTT
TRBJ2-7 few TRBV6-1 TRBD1 CASSGRTGGTINEQYF TGTGCCAGCAGTGGTAGGACAGGGGGCACCATAAACGAGCAGTACTTC
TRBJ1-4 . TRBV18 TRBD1 CASSPPGQGHEKLFF TGTGCCAGCTCACCACCGGGACAGGGACATGAAAAACTGTTTTTT
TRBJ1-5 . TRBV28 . CASTRGNQPQHF TGTGCCAGCACACGGGGGAATCAGCCCCAGCATTTT
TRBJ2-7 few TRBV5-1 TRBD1 CASSPWTGGYEQYF TGCGCCAGCAGCCCCTGGACAGGGGGCTACGAGCAGTACTTC
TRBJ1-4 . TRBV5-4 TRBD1 CASSEQGVGEKLFF TGTGCCAGCAGCGAGCAGGGGGTAGGTGAAAAACTGTTTTTT
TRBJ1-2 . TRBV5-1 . CASSLGQGFNGYTF TGCGCCAGCAGCTTGGGTCAGGGGTTTAATGGCTACACCTTC
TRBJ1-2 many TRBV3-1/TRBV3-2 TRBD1 CASSPDRARSGYTF TGTGCCAGCAGCCCAGACAGGGCGCGGAGTGGCTACACCTTC
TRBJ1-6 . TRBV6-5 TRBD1 CASRDRSSYNSPLHF TGTGCCAGCAGGGACAGGAGCTCCTATAATTCACCCCTCCACTTT
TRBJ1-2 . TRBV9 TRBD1 CASSRQPTGEGGYTF TGTGCCAGCAGCCGTCAACCGACAGGGGAGGGTGGCTACACCTTC
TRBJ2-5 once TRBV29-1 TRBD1 CSAKDRSQETQYF TGCAGCGCCAAGGACAGGTCCCAAGAGACCCAGTACTTC
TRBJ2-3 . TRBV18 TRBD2 CASSPGTSGQRQYF TGTGCCAGCTCACCAGGGACTAGCGGGCAACGTCAGTATTTT
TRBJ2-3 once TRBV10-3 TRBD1 CAISATGDTDTQYF TGTGCCATCAGTGCCACAGGGGACACAGATACGCAGTATTTT
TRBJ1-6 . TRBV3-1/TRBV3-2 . CASSQGRANSPLHF TGTGCCAGCAGCCAAGGCAGGGCAAATTCACCCCTCCACTTT
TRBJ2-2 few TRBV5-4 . CASSLMGPFLGGTGELFF TGTGCCAGCAGCTTGATGGGACCCTTCTTGGGGGGAACCGGGGAGCTGTTTTTT
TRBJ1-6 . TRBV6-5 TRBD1 CASSYSGTGVSPLHF TGTGCCAGCAGTTACTCGGGGACAGGGGTTTCACCCCTCCACTTT
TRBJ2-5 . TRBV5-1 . CASSLGYSLQETQYF TGCGCCAGCAGCTTGGGCTACAGCCTCCAAGAGACCCAGTACTTC
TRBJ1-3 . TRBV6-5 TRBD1 CASSRQGLSAHTIYF TGTGCCAGCAGCCGACAGGGTTTGTCAGCACACACCATATATTTT
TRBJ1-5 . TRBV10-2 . CASRGQKNQPQHF TGCGCCAGCAGAGGACAGAAAAATCAGCCCCAGCATTTT
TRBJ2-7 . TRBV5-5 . CASTMNWGDSYEQYF TGTGCCAGCACAATGAATTGGGGGGACTCCTACGAGCAGTACTTC
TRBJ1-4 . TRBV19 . CASSISGNSEKLFF TGTGCCAGTAGTATATCAGGGAACAGTGAAAAACTGTTTTTT
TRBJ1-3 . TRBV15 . CATSRGPRNTIYF TGTGCCACCAGCAGGGGGCCAAGAAACACCATATATTTT
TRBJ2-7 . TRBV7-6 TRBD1 CASSLASQGAPYEQYF TGTGCCAGCAGCTTAGCGAGCCAGGGGGCCCCATACGAGCAGTACTTC
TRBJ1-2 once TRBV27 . CASSPRGVDYGYTF TGTGCCAGCAGCCCACGGGGGGTTGACTATGGCTACACCTTC
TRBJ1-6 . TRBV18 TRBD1 CASSPAGGNNSPLHF TGTGCCAGCTCACCGGCAGGGGGTAATAATTCACCCCTCCACTTT
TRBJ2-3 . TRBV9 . CASSPQRASTDTQYF TGTGCCAGCAGTCCCCAGAGGGCTAGCACAGATACGCAGTATTTT
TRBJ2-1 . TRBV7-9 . CASSLSQGQHNEQFF TGTGCCAGCAGCTTATCCCAGGGGCAACACAATGAGCAGTTCTTC
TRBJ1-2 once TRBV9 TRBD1 CASSGETGGDRFGYTF TGTGCCAGCAGCGGAGAGACAGGGGGCGATCGTTTTGGCTACACCTTC
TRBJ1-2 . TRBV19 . CASSMGPPANYGYTF TGTGCCAGTAGTATGGGGCCGCCCGCTAACTATGGCTACACCTTC
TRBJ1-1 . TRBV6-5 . CASTQGNVVEAFF TGTGCCAGCACGCAGGGTAACGTCGTTGAAGCTTTCTTT
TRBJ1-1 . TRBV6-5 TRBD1 CASSRGTERNTEAFF TGTGCCAGCAGCCGCGGGACAGAGAGGAACACTGAAGCTTTCTTT
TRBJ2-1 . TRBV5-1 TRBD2 CASSSVAGASYNEQFF TGCGCCAGCAGCTCGGTAGCGGGGGCCTCCTACAATGAGCAGTTCTTC
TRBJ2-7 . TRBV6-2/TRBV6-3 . CASRYQAGSYEQYF TGTGCCAGCAGATACCAGGCGGGCTCCTACGAGCAGTACTTC
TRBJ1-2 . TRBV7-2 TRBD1 CASSFPQGDGYTF TGTGCCAGCAGCTTTCCCCAGGGGGACGGCTACACCTTC
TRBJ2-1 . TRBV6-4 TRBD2 CASSEGYSGGTYNEQFF TGTGCCAGCAGTGAAGGATATAGCGGGGGTACCTACAATGAGCAGTTCTTC
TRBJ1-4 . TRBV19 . CASSMNPIIPTNEKLFF TGTGCCAGTAGTATGAATCCTATAATTCCAACTAATGAAAAACTGTTTTTT
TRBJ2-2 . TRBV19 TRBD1 CASKTYGTGGSKGELFF TGTGCCAGTAAAACGTACGGGACAGGGGGCTCGAAGGGGGAGCTGTTTTTT
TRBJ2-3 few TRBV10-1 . CASSERGSTDTQYF TGCGCCAGCAGTGAGAGGGGTAGCACAGATACGCAGTATTTT
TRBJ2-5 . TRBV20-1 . CSASGQQETQYF TGCAGTGCTAGTGGGCAGCAAGAGACCCAGTACTTC
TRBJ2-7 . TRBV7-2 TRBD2 CASSPNGLAGEVKQYF TGTGCCAGCAGCCCAAATGGGCTAGCGGGAGAGGTTAAGCAGTACTTC
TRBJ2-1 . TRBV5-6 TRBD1 CASSFGTGLNEQFF TGTGCCAGCAGCTTCGGGACAGGGTTGAATGAGCAGTTCTTC
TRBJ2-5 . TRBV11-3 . CASSLDLPGEWETQYF TGTGCCAGCAGCTTAGATTTGCCAGGCGAGTGGGAGACCCAGTACTTC
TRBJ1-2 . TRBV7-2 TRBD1 CASSYQTGVDYGYTF TGTGCCAGCAGCTACCAAACAGGGGTTGACTATGGCTACACCTTC
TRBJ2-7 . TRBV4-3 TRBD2 CASSQTSARLGEQYF TGCGCCAGCAGCCAGACTAGCGCTCGTTTAGGCGAGCAGTACTTC
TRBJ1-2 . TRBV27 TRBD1 CASSSRDRAAYGYTF TGTGCCAGCAGTTCACGGGACAGGGCGGCCTATGGCTACACCTTC
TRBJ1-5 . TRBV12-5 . CASDYREDQPQHF TGTGCTAGTGATTACAGGGAAGATCAGCCCCAGCATTTT
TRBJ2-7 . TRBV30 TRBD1 CAWSGGQGVDEQYF TGTGCCTGGAGTGGGGGACAGGGGGTTGACGAGCAGTACTTC
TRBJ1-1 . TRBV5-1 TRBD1 CASSRLPGQVNTEAFF TGCGCCAGCAGCCGACTGCCGGGACAGGTGAACACTGAAGCTTTCTTT
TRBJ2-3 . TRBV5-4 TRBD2 CASSLVAGGPTDTQYF TGTGCCAGCAGCTTGGTAGCGGGGGGGCCCACAGATACGCAGTATTTT
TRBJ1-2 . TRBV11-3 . CASSLASRDGYTF TGTGCCAGCAGCTTAGCATCCAGGGATGGCTACACCTTC
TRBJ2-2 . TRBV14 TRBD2 CASSQRGLGAGELFF TGTGCCAGCAGCCAACGAGGACTAGGGGCCGGGGAGCTGTTTTTT
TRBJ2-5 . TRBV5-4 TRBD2 CASSLGTSAETQYF TGTGCCAGCAGCTTGGGGACTAGCGCGGAGACCCAGTACTTC
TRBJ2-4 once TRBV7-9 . CASSLVGLGQAKNIQYF TGTGCCAGCAGCTTAGTCGGACTCGGACAGGCCAAAAACATTCAGTACTTC